This TCR beta chain was retrieved from a study of shared clonotypes between healthy human individuals. CDR3 length: 14 amino acids. Germline lookup yields CDR1 SGHTA and CDR2 FQGNSA. Trimming pared 6 bases from V and 2 bases from J, leaving 13 bases between. Study-level findings and limits: Naive subsets generally had larger estimated richness than memory subsets.

TCRdb keeps only in-frame clones here, not all; method: immunoSEQ multiplex PCR. The sample lists some 2.1 million clones, roughly 94% occurring once. This clone has just a few counts. Its antigen is undetermined. The chain links TRBV7-2 to TRBJ1-1; unclear D gene. Specimen: naive CD4+ T cells sorted from blood. Sample subset: CD45RA+ positively selected. This clonotype was sampled from a man aged 18 to 30 in good health. Here the CDR3 reads CASSFGPLNTEAFF. The CDR3 DNA follows: TGTGCCAGCAGTTTCGGGCCGCTCAACACTGAAGCTTTCTTT.